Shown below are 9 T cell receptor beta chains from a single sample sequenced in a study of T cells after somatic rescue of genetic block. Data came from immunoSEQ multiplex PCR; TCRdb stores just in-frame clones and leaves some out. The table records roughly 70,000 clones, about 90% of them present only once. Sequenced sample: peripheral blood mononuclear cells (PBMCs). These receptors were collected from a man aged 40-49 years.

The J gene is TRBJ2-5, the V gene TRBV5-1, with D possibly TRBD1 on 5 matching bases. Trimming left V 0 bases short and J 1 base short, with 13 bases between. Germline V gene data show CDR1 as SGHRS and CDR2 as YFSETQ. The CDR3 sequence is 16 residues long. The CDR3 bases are TGCGCCAGCAGCTTGGTCGACGCGGACATCCAAGAGACCCAGTACTTC. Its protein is CASSLVDADIQETQYF.

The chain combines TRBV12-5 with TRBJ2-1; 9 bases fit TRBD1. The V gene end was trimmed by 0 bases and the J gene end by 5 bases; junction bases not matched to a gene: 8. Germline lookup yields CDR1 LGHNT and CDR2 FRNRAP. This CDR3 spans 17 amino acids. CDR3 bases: TGTGCTAGTGGTTTGGTACTGGGACAGGGTCTCAACAATGAGCAGTTCTTC. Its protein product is CASGLVLGQGLNNEQFF.

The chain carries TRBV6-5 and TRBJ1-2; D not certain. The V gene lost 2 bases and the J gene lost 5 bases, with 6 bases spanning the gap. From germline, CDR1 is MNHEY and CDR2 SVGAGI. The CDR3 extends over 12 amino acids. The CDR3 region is CASSYSNYGYTF. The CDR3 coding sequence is TGTGCCAGCAGTTACAGCAATTATGGCTACACCTTC.

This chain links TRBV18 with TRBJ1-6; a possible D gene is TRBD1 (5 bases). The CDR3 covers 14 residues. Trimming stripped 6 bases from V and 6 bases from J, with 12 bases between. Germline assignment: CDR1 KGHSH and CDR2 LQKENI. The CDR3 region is CASSAQGTNSPLHF. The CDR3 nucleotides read TGTGCCAGCTCGGCTCAGGGAACTAATTCACCCCTCCACTTT.

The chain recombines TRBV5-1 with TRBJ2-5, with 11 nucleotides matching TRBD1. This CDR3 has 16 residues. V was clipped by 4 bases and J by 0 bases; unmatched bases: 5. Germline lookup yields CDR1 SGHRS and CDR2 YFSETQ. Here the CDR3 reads CASSEGTGGYQETQYF. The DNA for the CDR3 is TGCGCCAGCAGCGAGGGGACAGGGGGGTACCAAGAGACCCAGTACTTC.

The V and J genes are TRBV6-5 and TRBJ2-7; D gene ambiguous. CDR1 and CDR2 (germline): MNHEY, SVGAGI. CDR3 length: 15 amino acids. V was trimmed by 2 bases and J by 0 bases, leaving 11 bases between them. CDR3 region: CASSYQYGSSYEQYF. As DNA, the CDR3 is TGTGCCAGCAGTTACCAGTACGGTAGCTCCTACGAGCAGTACTTC.

The CDR3 region is CASSHRDSKLYGYTF. The CDR3 DNA reads TGTGCCAGCAGCCACAGGGACAGCAAACTCTATGGCTACACCTTC. This rearrangement joins TRBV4-2 to TRBJ1-2, with 7 bases matching TRBD1. Trimming took 3 bases from V and 4 from J; bases not matched to a gene: 8. Germline V gene sequence: CDR1 LGHNA, CDR2 YNFKEQ. The length of the CDR3 is 15 residues.

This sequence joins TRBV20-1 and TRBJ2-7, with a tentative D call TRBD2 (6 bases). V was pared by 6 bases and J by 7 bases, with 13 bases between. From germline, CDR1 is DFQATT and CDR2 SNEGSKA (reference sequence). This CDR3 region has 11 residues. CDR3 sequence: CSATLAWEQYF. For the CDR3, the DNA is TGCAGTGCAACACTAGCATGGGAGCAGTACTTC.

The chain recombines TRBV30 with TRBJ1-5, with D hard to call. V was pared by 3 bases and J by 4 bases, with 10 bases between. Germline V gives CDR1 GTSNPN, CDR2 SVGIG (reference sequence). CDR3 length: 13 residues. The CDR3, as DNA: TGTGCCTGGAGCAGTAATTCGAATCAGCCCCAGCATTTT. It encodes CAWSSNSNQPQHF. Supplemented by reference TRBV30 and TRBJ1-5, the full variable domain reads SQTIHQWPATLVQPVGSPLSLECTVEGTSNPNLYWYRQAAGRGLQLLFYSVGIGQISSEVPQNLSASRPQDRQFILSSKKLLLSDSGFYLCAWSSNSNQPQHFGDGTRLSIL.